These T cell receptor beta chains were read from a single sample in a study of blood T cell repertoires in COVID-19. TCRdb's table, derived via immunoSEQ multiplex PCR, lists solely in-frame clones and lacks some. This table has approximately 110,000 clones, 71% appearing once. Input material: peripheral blood. The receptors originated from a human donor with acute or convalescent COVID-19. The donor label of this sample is uncertain. Each CDR3 is given with its conserved first and last residue. Fields, in order: J gene, V gene, D gene, clone size, CDR3 DNA, CDR3 protein. The D gene is left open where the match is weak. Clone size appears in some rows only: once, few, many, or a class for an expanded clone.

TRBJ1-2 | TRBV6-5 | . | . | TGTGCCAGCAGTCTGGGCAGGATCTATGGCTACACCTTC | CASSLGRIYGYTF
TRBJ2-1 | TRBV10-3 | . | . | TGTGCCATCAGTGGGAGCCGCAACAATGAGCAGTTCTTC | CAISGSRNNEQFF
TRBJ1-1 | TRBV19 | TRBD1 | . | TGTGCCAGTAGTATAAGCCAGGGGGACACTGAAGCTTTCTTT | CASSISQGDTEAFF
TRBJ2-3 | TRBV27 | TRBD1 | . | TGTGCCAGCATCGCTCCCGGGACAGGGTGGGGAGATACGCAGTATTTT | CASIAPGTGWGDTQYF
TRBJ2-5 | TRBV7-9 | . | . | TGTGCCACGCAGGGGGGCGGCCAAGAGACCCAGTACTTC | CATQGGGQETQYF
TRBJ2-5 | TRBV7-2 | . | . | TGTGCCAGCACCCGGGGAATTGCGGGAGAGACCCAGTACTTC | CASTRGIAGETQYF
TRBJ1-1 | TRBV7-2 | TRBD1 | . | TGTGCCAGCAGCTTAGAGGGGGCGGGAACTGAAGCTTTCTTT | CASSLEGAGTEAFF
TRBJ1-1 | TRBV3-1/TRBV3-2 | . | . | TGTGCCAGCAGCCGTCGGGACTTCCCCTTCCCGGATGAAGCTTTCTTT | CASSRRDFPFPDEAFF
TRBJ1-1 | TRBV6-5 | . | . | TGTGCCAGCAGACGACAAAGGGGCACTGAAGCTTTCTTT | CASRRQRGTEAFF
TRBJ1-1 | TRBV11-1 | . | . | TGTGCCAGCAGCTTACATATCAGTAACACTGAAGCTTTCTTT | CASSLHISNTEAFF
TRBJ1-3 | TRBV5-6 | . | few | TGTGCCAGCAGCTTGGAGGACACACCCGGAAACACCATATATTTT | CASSLEDTPGNTIYF
TRBJ2-5 | TRBV3-1/TRBV3-2 | TRBD2 | . | TGTGCCAGCAGCCAACCGTCACTAGCGGGGGCGGCCGGGGAGACCCAGTACTTC | CASSQPSLAGAAGETQYF
TRBJ2-1 | TRBV25-1 | . | . | TGTGCCAGCGCCAGGGCAGGGCCCTACAATGAGCAGTTCTTC | CASARAGPYNEQFF
TRBJ1-6 | TRBV30 | . | . | TGTGCCTGGAGCAGGGCTGATTCACCCCTCCACTTT | CAWSRADSPLHF
TRBJ1-1 | TRBV6-5 | TRBD1 | . | TGTGCCAGCAGTTACGGGACAGGGAGTACCTATGAAGCTTTCTTT | CASSYGTGSTYEAFF
TRBJ2-5 | TRBV12-5 | TRBD1 | . | TGTGCTAGTGGTTTGGCCTGGACAGGGGGCGGGCAAGAGACCCAGTACTTC | CASGLAWTGGGQETQYF
TRBJ2-2 | TRBV5-6 | . | . | TGTGCCAGCAGCTTGGTGGTTTTTGGCAGCACCGGGGAGCTGTTTTTT | CASSLVVFGSTGELFF
TRBJ1-6 | TRBV3-1/TRBV3-2 | . | few | TGTGCCAGCGAAGGACAGCGCAATTCACCCCTCCACTTT | CASEGQRNSPLHF
TRBJ1-4 | TRBV4-2 | TRBD1 | . | TGTGCCAGCAGCCAAGACTTAGACAGGGTAGCAGAGGAAAAACTGTTTTTT | CASSQDLDRVAEEKLFF
TRBJ2-7 | TRBV5-6 | TRBD1 | . | TGTGCCAGCAGCCTTATGACAGGGAACTACGAGCAGTACTTC | CASSLMTGNYEQYF
TRBJ1-2 | TRBV27 | TRBD1 | . | TGTGCCAGCAGCAACCTCCGGGACAGGGTCCCCTATGGCTACACCTTC | CASSNLRDRVPYGYTF
TRBJ1-1 | TRBV7-9 | . | . | TGTGCCAGCAGCTTAAGCGGATTGAACACTGAAGCTTTCTTT | CASSLSGLNTEAFF
TRBJ2-3 | TRBV30 | . | . | TGTGCCTCCGGACACAATACGCAGTATTTT | CASGHNTQYF
TRBJ2-5 | TRBV10-2 | TRBD1 | . | TGCGCCAGCAGTGAAATCCCCCGAACAGGGGGCCAAGAGACCCAGTACTTC | CASSEIPRTGGQETQYF
TRBJ2-7 | TRBV9 | TRBD1 | few | TGTGCCAGCAGCTCCGGACAGGGCCACTACGAGCAGTACTTC | CASSSGQGHYEQYF
TRBJ2-2 | TRBV11-2 | TRBD1 | . | TGTGCCAGCAGCAAGACAGGGTTCGGGGAGCTGTTTTTT | CASSKTGFGELFF
TRBJ2-1 | TRBV5-1 | TRBD2 | . | TGCGCCAGCAGCTTGGATGGGAGGGTAGGGTCTTTCTACAATGAGCAGTTCTTC | CASSLDGRVGSFYNEQFF
TRBJ2-3 | TRBV11-2 | TRBD2 | once | TGTGCCAGCAGCTTCTGGACTAGCGGGGGTGGTACAGATACGCAGTATTTT | CASSFWTSGGGTDTQYF
TRBJ2-7 | TRBV10-3 | . | . | TGTGCCATCAGTGACAGCTCCTACGAGCAGTACTTC | CAISDSSYEQYF
TRBJ1-6 | TRBV30 | . | . | TGTGCCTGGAGTTCTGGGGGCGCCTTTAATTCACCCCTCCACTTT | CAWSSGGAFNSPLHF
TRBJ1-2 | TRBV12-3/TRBV12-4 | TRBD1 | . | TGTGCCAGCAGGCCACAGGGGGACTATGGCTACACCTTC | CASRPQGDYGYTF
TRBJ2-5 | TRBV9 | . | . | TGTGCCAGCAGCAGAGCGGGACACGCCGGGGAGACCCAGTACTTC | CASSRAGHAGETQYF
TRBJ1-5 | TRBV3-1/TRBV3-2 | . | . | TGTGCCAGCAGCCAGTACCTAAATCAGCCCCAGCATTTT | CASSQYLNQPQHF
TRBJ1-6 | TRBV7-3 | . | . | TGTGCCAGCAGCTCCACAGGGAATTCACCCCTCCACTTT | CASSSTGNSPLHF
TRBJ1-2 | TRBV6-5 | . | . | TGTGCCAGCCGTAAATATGGCTACACCTTC | CASRKYGYTF
TRBJ2-1 | TRBV19 | TRBD1 | . | TGTGCCAGTAGAAAACAGGGGGCGCCCAAGGGTGAGCAGTTCTTC | CASRKQGAPKGEQFF
TRBJ2-5 | TRBV5-1 | . | . | TGCGCCAGCAGCTTGGGGGGGCAGGGACCAAGGGGACAAGAGACCCAGTACTTC | CASSLGGQGPRGQETQYF
TRBJ2-2 | TRBV3-1/TRBV3-2 | . | . | TGTGCCAGCAGCACAGACAGGAACACCGGGGAGCTGTTTTTT | CASSTDRNTGELFF
TRBJ1-6 | TRBV6-5 | . | . | TGTGCCAGCAGAGAGGATTATAATTCACCCCTCCACTTT | CASREDYNSPLHF
TRBJ1-6 | TRBV5-1 | . | . | TGCGCCAGCAGCTTTGACGGACAGCTTAATTCACCCCTCCACTTT | CASSFDGQLNSPLHF
TRBJ1-1 | TRBV7-3 | TRBD1 | . | TGTGCCAGCAGCGCGACAGGGGCGAACACTGAAGCTTTCTTT | CASSATGANTEAFF
TRBJ2-5 | TRBV7-3 | TRBD2 | . | TGTGCCAGCAGCTTAAGGGGAGGGCGAGAGACCCAGTACTTC | CASSLRGGRETQYF
TRBJ1-1 | TRBV7-9 | . | . | TGTGCCAGCAGCTTAGTGGCAGGGTTCGCTGAAGCTTTCTTT | CASSLVAGFAEAFF
TRBJ2-1 | TRBV7-9 | TRBD1 | . | TGTGCCAGCAGCAAGACAGGGGGAGATGAGCAGTTCTTC | CASSKTGGDEQFF
TRBJ2-3 | TRBV9 | . | . | TGTGCCAGCAGCGTAGCAGGGTTCAACACAGATACGCAGTATTTT | CASSVAGFNTDTQYF
TRBJ2-1 | TRBV21-1 | . | . | TGTGCCAGCAGCATGGGACAGGGGGGCAATGAGCAGTTCTTC | CASSMGQGGNEQFF
TRBJ1-2 | TRBV5-1 | . | few | TGCGCCAGCAGCTTGGGGGCAGGTTCTAACTATGGCTACACCTTC | CASSLGAGSNYGYTF
TRBJ1-3 | TRBV9 | TRBD1 | . | TGTGCCAGCAGCGGCCGACAGGGGTATGGAAACACCATATATTTT | CASSGRQGYGNTIYF
TRBJ2-1 | TRBV9 | . | . | TGTGCCAGCAGCGCCCGATTAGGACAGATTATAAACAATGAGCAGTTCTTC | CASSARLGQIINNEQFF